The 29 T cell receptor beta chains below come from one sample, sequenced in a study of shared clonotypes between healthy human individuals. Sequenced by immunoSEQ multiplex PCR; TCRdb stores in-frame clones only, minus some. The sample has around 2,000,000 clones; about 95% are singletons. CD45RO-negative cells were positively selected for CCR7, leaving out terminally differentiated effector memory CD45RA+ cells. Material: naive CD8+ T cells sorted from blood. The receptors stem from a man between 18 and 29 years old in good health.

The chain combines TRBV10-1 with TRBJ1-4, with D possibly matching TRBD1 (6 bases). Germline assignment: CDR1 WNHNN and CDR2 SYGVQD (reference sequence). The CDR3 is 16 amino acids. The ends were cut back, 1 base at V and 4 bases at J, with 13 bases in the middle. The CDR3 loop reads CASSELGQDVNEKLFF. The CDR3 DNA reads as TGCGCCAGCAGTGAGTTGGGACAAGACGTTAATGAAAAACTGTTTTTT.

This sequence joins TRBV4-3 and TRBJ2-3, with 9 bases matching TRBD1. The V gene end was trimmed by 4 bases and the J gene end by 6 bases; junction bases not matched to a gene: 14. This CDR3 region has 17 residues. The germline V gene has CDR1 LGHNA and CDR2 YSLEER. The chain's CDR3 is CASSPEDRTGEADTQYF. CDR3 nucleotides: TGCGCCAGCAGCCCAGAAGATAGGACAGGGGAGGCGGATACGCAGTATTTT.

The rearrangement uses TRBV25-1 and TRBJ2-5; no reliable D call. Germline CDR1 and CDR2: MGHDK and SYGVNS. The CDR3 totals 12 residues. Trimming removed 9 bases from V and 9 bases from J, with 17 bases in between. The DNA for the CDR3 is TGTGCCAGTAGTAGTGAACTTCAGGCCCAGTACTTC. Protein: CASSSELQAQYF.

The chain recombines TRBV27 with TRBJ2-1; the match to TRBD2 covers 11 bases. Germline V gene lookup returns CDR1 MNHEY and CDR2 SMNVEV (reference sequence). The J segment lost 4 bases and the V segment lost 8 bases, leaving 7 bases of the junction unmatched. The CDR3 runs 15 residues. The CDR3 bases are TGTGCCAGCGGGTCGGGACTAGCGGAATACAATGAGCAGTTCTTC. Residues: CASGSGLAEYNEQFF.

V usage is TRBV9 and J usage is TRBJ2-7; D gene unclear. Germline V lookup: CDR1 SGDLS, CDR2 YYNGEE. The length of the CDR3 is 12 residues. V lost 0 bases, J lost 6 bases, and 7 bases lay in between. This CDR3 reads CASSVALGEQYF. CDR3 DNA: TGTGCCAGCAGCGTAGCTTTGGGCGAGCAGTACTTC.

This chain connects TRBV5-8 to TRBJ2-5; the match to TRBD1 covers 7 bases. J lost 5 bases, V lost 2 bases, and 3 bases had no gene match. Germline V CDR1 and CDR2: SGHTS, YDEGEE. This CDR3 is built from 13 residues. CDR3 sequence reads: CASSFDRAETQYF. The CDR3 DNA reads as TGTGCCAGCAGCTTCGACAGGGCGGAGACCCAGTACTTC.

The chain uses TRBV4-1 and TRBJ2-2; no clear D gene. This CDR3 comprises 15 residues. Germline V gene lookup returns CDR1 MGHRA and CDR2 YSYEKL. V was cut by 2 bases and J by 5 bases, with 12 bases left in between. CDR3 DNA: TGCGCCAGCAGCCAAATTGCCCAAGCAACCGGGGAGCTGTTTTTT. It is translated as CASSQIAQATGELFF.

The V call is TRBV19, the J call TRBJ1-5, with a tentative D call TRBD1 (5 bases). This CDR3 region has 14 residues. The V end lost 5 bases, the J end lost 6 bases, and 14 bases lay between the germline ends. The germline gives CDR1 LNHDA, CDR2 SQIVND (reference sequence). Here the CDR3 DNA reads TGTGCCAGTAGTCCGAGCTCGGGGGTTCAGCCCCAGCATTTT. Its protein is CASSPSSGVQPQHF.

The genes are TRBV4-1 and TRBJ2-3; possible D gene TRBD1, 6 bases. The V gene lost 0 bases and the J gene lost 4 bases, with 8 bases spanning the gap. Germline assignment: CDR1 MGHRA and CDR2 YSYEKL. CDR3 length equals 14 residues. This CDR3 is CASSQDTGSDTQYF. The CDR3, as DNA: TGCGCCAGCAGCCAAGACACAGGGTCAGATACGCAGTATTTT.

The chain couples TRBV6-6 to TRBJ2-3, with TRBD2 matching over 14 bases. CDR3 length: 16 residues. The germline V gene has CDR1 MNHNY and CDR2 SVGAGI (reference sequence). Losses at the gene ends were 2 bases for V and 6 bases for J; bases not matched to a gene: 4. The CDR3 DNA reads as TGTGCCAGCAGTTACGGACTAGCGGGAGGTGAGGATACGCAGTATTTT. This gives the protein CASSYGLAGGEDTQYF.

The genes are TRBV5-1 and TRBJ1-2, with 7 bases that match TRBD1. Germline trimming cut 0 bases from V and 4 bases from J; bases unmatched to any gene: 3. The CDR3 loop spans 14 amino acids. Germline V CDR1 and CDR2: SGHRS, YFSETQ. The CDR3: CASSLGQGLYGYTF. In DNA form, the CDR3 reads TGCGCCAGCAGCTTGGGACAGGGCCTCTATGGCTACACCTTC.

This clone appeared once. V and J are TRBV6-5 and TRBJ2-1; 9 bases line up with TRBD2. The V segment lost 4 bases and the J segment 6 bases; nucleotides outside the gene matches: 1. From germline, CDR1 is MNHEY and CDR2 SVGAGI. This CDR3 is 13 amino acids long. CDR3 loop: CASSWRGGNEQFF. The CDR3 region has the DNA TGTGCCAGCAGTTGGCGGGGGGGCAATGAGCAGTTCTTC.

The rearrangement links TRBV28 to TRBJ2-1; 8 bases fit TRBD1. Germline lookup yields CDR1 MDHEN and CDR2 SYDVKM. Unmatched junction bases numbered 10, after V lost 7 bases and J lost 5 bases. CDR3 length: 15 residues. CDR3 protein: CASTIGQGTNNEQFF. The CDR3, as DNA: TGTGCCAGCACCATTGGACAGGGAACTAACAATGAGCAGTTCTTC.

The J gene is TRBJ2-5, the V gene TRBV7-6, with D possibly matching TRBD2 (6 bases). The V and J ends lost 5 bases and 5 bases respectively, with 18 bases between them. Germline V gene lookup returns CDR1 SGHVS and CDR2 FNYEAQ. The CDR3 is made up of 15 amino acids. Here the CDR3 DNA reads TGTGCCAGCAGCCAGCGGGCAGGGTGGGAGGAGACCCAGTACTTC. Encoded protein: CASSQRAGWEETQYF. Full variable domain (missing parts from reference TRBV7-6 and TRBJ2-5): GAGVSQSPRYKVTKRGQDVALRCDPISGHVSLYWYRQALGQGPEFLTYFNYEAQQDKSGLPNDRFSAERPEGSISTLTIQRTEQRDSAMYRCASSQRAGWEETQYFGPGTRLLVL.

This chain links TRBV5-1 with TRBJ1-2, with TRBD1 matching over 7 bases. Germline V gene lookup returns CDR1 SGHRS and CDR2 YFSETQ. The CDR3 loop spans 15 amino acids. Losses at the gene ends were 5 bases for V and 3 bases for J; bases not matched to a gene: 10. The CDR3 loop reads CASREGASDYYGYTF. CDR3 in DNA: TGCGCCAGCAGAGAGGGGGCAAGCGATTACTATGGCTACACCTTC.

V gene TRBV6-1 combines with J gene TRBJ2-7, with 9 bases fitting TRBD2. After removal of 4 bases from V and 2 bases from J, the junction contained 0 bases not matched to a gene. Germline lookup yields CDR1 MNHNS and CDR2 SASEGT. The CDR3 has 13 amino acids. This CDR3 reads CASSGGRAYEQYF. CDR3 bases: TGTGCCAGCAGTGGCGGGAGGGCCTACGAGCAGTACTTC.

The genes are TRBV27 and TRBJ1-2; 7 positions agree with TRBD1. J lost 7 bases, V lost 3 bases, and 8 bases had no gene match. From germline, CDR1 is MNHEY and CDR2 SMNVEV (reference sequence). This CDR3 has 14 residues. Written as DNA, the CDR3 is TGTGCCAGCAGTTTCCTACAAGGGGGCGGTGGCTACACCTTC. Amino acids: CASSFLQGGGGYTF.

The rearrangement links TRBV12-5 to TRBJ2-7; TRBD1 aligns across 9 bases. The CDR3 spans 16 residues. Germline V gene lookup returns CDR1 LGHNT and CDR2 FRNRAP. The J segment lost 5 bases and the V segment lost 4 bases, leaving 12 bases of the junction unmatched. The CDR3 sequence is CASGSTYRGQRDEQYF. Here the CDR3 DNA reads TGTGCTAGTGGTTCCACCTACAGGGGGCAACGGGACGAGCAGTACTTC.

The V and J genes are TRBV6-1 and TRBJ1-2, with a tentative D call TRBD1 (6 bases). CDR3 length: 15 residues. Germline V lookup: CDR1 MNHNS, CDR2 SASEGT. V lost 4 bases to trimming and J lost 2 bases, with 14 bases between them. The CDR3 DNA follows: TGTGCCAGCAGTGTTTTAGGACAGTCCAACTATGGCTACACCTTC. This sequence encodes CASSVLGQSNYGYTF.

V usage is TRBV18 and J usage is TRBJ1-2; 11 bases fit TRBD1. The V gene's germline CDR1 is KGHSH and CDR2 LQKENI. The CDR3 contains 16 residues. The V gene end was trimmed by 5 bases and the J gene end by 6 bases; junction bases not matched to a gene: 11. The CDR3 loop reads CASSTSPGQGVDGYTF. Here the CDR3 DNA reads TGTGCCAGCTCAACAAGTCCGGGACAGGGGGTCGATGGCTACACCTTC.

The rearrangement uses TRBV9 and TRBJ2-5, with D unclear. The germline V gene encodes CDR1 SGDLS and CDR2 YYNGEE. V was cut by 0 bases and J by 6 bases, with 6 bases left in between. The length of the CDR3 is 12 residues. The CDR3 bases are TGTGCCAGCAGCGTAGGGAGTCAGACCCAGTACTTC. It is translated as CASSVGSQTQYF.

The chain couples TRBV7-6 to TRBJ2-7; tentatively, D is TRBD2 (6 bases). V lost 5 bases and J 0 bases, leaving 20 bases between the germline ends. This CDR3 spans 17 amino acids. Per germline, CDR1 SGHVS and CDR2 FNYEAQ. The CDR3 sequence: CASSPHVRGMSSYEQYF. DNA for the CDR3: TGTGCCAGCAGCCCCCACGTTCGGGGGATGAGCTCCTACGAGCAGTACTTC.

The rearrangement uses TRBV27 and TRBJ2-7, with TRBD2 identical over 9 bases. The CDR3 length is 15 residues. V was clipped by 5 bases and J by 5 bases; unmatched bases: 10. From germline, CDR1 is MNHEY and CDR2 SMNVEV (reference sequence). CDR3 loop: CASSPVAGVLNEQYF. The CDR3 coding sequence is TGTGCCAGCAGTCCGGTAGCGGGAGTTTTAAACGAGCAGTACTTC.

The chain couples TRBV4-3 to TRBJ2-1; TRBD2 matches 8 bases. The CDR3 covers 17 residues. V gave up 3 bases and J gave up 4 bases; unmatched junction bases: 11. Germline V lookup: CDR1 LGHNA, CDR2 YSLEER. The CDR3 nucleotides are TGCGCCAGCAGCCAGTCCCTCCAGCGGGGGTCGTACAATGAGCAGTTCTTC. Its translation is CASSQSLQRGSYNEQFF.

This chain joins TRBV6-1 and TRBJ1-1, with D hard to call. CDR1 MNHNS and CDR2 SASEGT come from the germline V gene. V was trimmed by 4 bases and J by 3 bases, leaving 9 bases between them. The CDR3 covers 13 residues. This CDR3 reads CASSGGKYTEAFF. CDR3 DNA sequence: TGTGCCAGCAGTGGCGGCAAGTACACTGAAGCTTTCTTT.

The V gene is TRBV19, the J gene TRBJ2-7; 10 bases match TRBD2. J lost 2 bases, V lost 5 bases, and 3 bases had no gene match. Germline-derived CDR1 and CDR2 are LNHDA and SQIVND (reference sequence). CDR3 length: 14 amino acids. The CDR3 reads CASSVLAGAYEQYF. The DNA of the CDR3 is TGTGCCAGTAGTGTCCTAGCGGGGGCCTACGAGCAGTACTTC.

This chain connects TRBV11-2 to TRBJ1-3; 8 nucleotides match TRBD1. V lost 5 bases and J lost 3; bases outside the gene matches: 6. Per germline, CDR1 SGHAT and CDR2 FQNNGV. The CDR3 loop spans 15 amino acids. CDR3 sequence (DNA): TGTGCCAGCAGCCCAGACAGGGGAGGTGGAAACACCATATATTTT. Protein product: CASSPDRGGGNTIYF.

The V gene is TRBV13, the J gene TRBJ2-7, with 8 bases fitting TRBD2. Germline values: CDR1 PRHDT, CDR2 FYEKMQ (reference sequence). The CDR3 spans 15 residues. V dropped 5 bases and J dropped 2; count of bases not matched to a gene: 8. CDR3 bases: TGTGCCAGCAGCCCCCGGGGTAGCGGGACCTACGAGCAGTACTTC. It encodes CASSPRGSGTYEQYF.

In DNA, the CDR3 is TGTGCCAGCAGTGAAAGGGAGGACAGGGGCTACGAGCAGTACTTC. It codes for CASSEREDRGYEQYF. This sequence joins TRBV25-1 and TRBJ2-7, with 9 positions matching TRBD1. Germline V gives CDR1 MGHDK, CDR2 SYGVNS. This CDR3 spans 15 amino acids. V lost 2 bases, J lost 3 bases, and 5 bases stayed unmatched.